This TCR beta chain was captured in a study of cytomegalovirus exposure and HLA in healthy donors (dated by TCRdb to 2015 to 2018). Context from the whole study: According to an earlier analysis of 450 to 650 of the donors, 150 million to 200 million T cells yielded 117 million unique TCR beta sequences and 276 Gb of sequence data. An early release that covered 500 to 800 HLA-typed donors contained approximately 300 gigabases of sequencing data and 75 million to 100 million unique TCR sequences. Among the roughly 430 genotyped donors, around 79% belonged to the genetic ancestry cluster associated with self-reported Caucasian donors. The aim of the study was to test whether cataloging public T cell receptors could identify signatures of past pathogen exposure. The study profiled the T cell repertoires of hundreds of subjects by immunosequencing and related them to cytomegalovirus serostatus. Along with the roughly 700-subject first cohort, a separate validation cohort of over 90 different subjects was used. To predict cytomegalovirus infection status, the study combined high-throughput TCR immunosequencing, statistical association of individual TCRs with disease status, and machine learning. In a later analysis, previously published TCR beta repertoires from some 640 donors were re-analyzed and high-resolution HLA genotyping was added so that TCR occurrence patterns could be studied. Rather than drawing on any new phenotypic data, the later analysis identified candidate immune exposures from TCR beta sequences and the way those sequences occurred across donors. To decide whether each TCR beta V gene segment behaved as functional or pseudogenic, an earlier analysis of several hundred of the donors relied on high-throughput TCR beta sequencing. Alongside the repertoire data, information on donor age, sex, ethnicity and CMV serostatus was compiled. In a later genetic analysis, genome-wide SNP genotypes for about three fifths of the roughly 670 donors were used, and that subset was treated as a discovery cohort. All discovery cohort repertoires had been generated using a single sequencing platform. HLA typing covered class I and class II loci at four-digit resolution. Typing coverage differed by locus: A, B, C, DRB1 and DQB1 were typed in roughly 620-630 donors, DQA1 in about 560, DPA1 in around 580, and DPB1 in 400 to 480. About five DR-DQ haplotypes were treated as single units for association and clustering because of strong linkage in the cohort. On average, about 240,000 unique TCR beta nucleotide sequences were sequenced per donor among 398 genotyped donors of the cohort, with 15% to 20% of those sequences being non-productive. General conclusions and limits of the study: At a false discovery rate of 0.05, a later analysis linked 16,951 TCR beta sequences to specific HLA alleles. A cluster of highly shared sequence variants was judged likely to represent a technical artifact of the sequencing pipeline. For the cohort, immune exposure information was limited to CMV serostatus. In the study, around 150 TCR beta chains were listed as associated with cytomegalovirus. When HLA alleles, especially DR and DQ, strongly co-occurred, TCR associations were difficult to assign to individual alleles. Correlated functional status among segregating V segments might reflect linkage disequilibrium, but an unknown experimental factor could not be ruled out. Sequencing depth was assumed to be roughly uniform across donors in the presence/absence analyses, though that assumption may not hold. An earlier analysis of roughly 570 of the donors showed that most TCR beta V segments appeared in productive rearrangements either about 90% or about 30% of the time, which broadly matched IMGT annotations. The authors suggested that the approach could potentially be generalized to other disease states and immunological phenotypes. In a later analysis, HLA-associated TCR beta chains showed more clonal expansion and lower generation probabilities than non-associated chains that were equally common. The classifier was reported to diagnose cytomegalovirus status with high specificity and sensitivity in both the original cohort and the validation cohort. Because HLA typing was missing for some donors at each locus, association tests included only the typed subset. Most CMV-associated TCR beta chains appeared to be HLA-restricted in a later analysis, and the HLA associations seemed to be driven largely by CMV exposure. In a later analysis, the rate of TCR association differed among HLA loci, with DRB1 alleles having the most associated TCRs and HLA-C alleles having the fewest. Some IMGT-functional V segments, including TRBV6-2 and TRBV6-3, could not be told apart with the 87-base-pair reads, so those segments were excluded. Because counts were too low, roughly 18 rarely observed V segments, including chromosome 9 orphons, were left out of the earlier analysis of 500 to 750 of the donors. In a later genetic analysis, fewer N-insertions in productive TCRs were reported among donors in an Asian-associated ancestry cluster than the roughly 640-donor mean. In this cohort, only TCR beta chains were sequenced, and detectable features were limited by the absence of alpha or paired-chain data. Most TCR sequences were seen in very few donors, while some public TCRs were found in many individuals. A further reported finding was that TCR beta sequences accurately predicted the HLA-A and HLA-B alleles for most subjects in the first cohort. In a later analysis, several top co-occurrence clusters were reported to appear linked to parvovirus B19, influenza, CMV and Epstein-Barr virus. In vitro tests confirmed that a few of the cytomegalovirus-associated TCR beta chains recognize cytomegalovirus antigens. A later genetic analysis associated a missense DCLRE1C variant with V-gene and J-gene trimming of TCR beta chains, and an independent cohort replicated the association.

This clone came up once. Its specific antigen is unknown. Qualities for individual bases were not recorded, and no much larger clone is one base off. The cohort comprised some 730 healthy bone marrow donors. At the time of sampling, all cohort members were nominally healthy, though unrecorded immune exposures were likely present. The donor tested CMV seronegative, placing the donor among the 350 to 400 seronegative members of the cohort. Every donor gave a peripheral blood sample, and the peripheral blood mononuclear cells from that sample were used for TCR beta sequencing. The Qiagen DNeasy Blood Extraction Kit was used to extract genomic DNA from the blood cell samples. Receptor libraries were prepared by the immunoSEQ multiplex PCR assay. For the multiplex PCR, a mixture combining 60 forward primers for TCR Vbeta segments and 13 reverse primers for TCR Jbeta segments was used. A multiplex PCR assay on genomic DNA amplified the CDR3 region of rearranged TCR beta genes. The Illumina HiSeq System was used to sequence the amplified TCR beta libraries as 87-base-pair reads. As for how the authors treated the data: A later analysis tallied 75 million to 95 million unique TCR beta chains across the roughly 610 repertoires, and 10 million to 11 million of those chains were shared by two or more donors. To remove PCR and sequencing errors, raw reads were error-corrected and collapsed into unique sequences using a nearest-neighbor algorithm that merged closely related sequences. To assign V, D and J gene segments, CDR3 sequences were aligned to IMGT reference sequences. Each retained sequence needed at least a six-nucleotide match to both a V gene segment and a J gene segment. Rearrangements were classified as productive when the CDR3 lacked stop codons and remained in frame with V and J, and all other rearrangements were classified as non-productive. CDR3 was defined according to IMGT convention as the region running from the second conserved V-encoded cysteine to the conserved J-encoded phenylalanine. In an earlier analysis of approximately 500 of the donors, sequences lacking an unambiguous match to a single V gene segment were excluded. An earlier analysis of 587 of the donors classified V segments as functional when productive rearrangements were above 56.7% and as segregating when the standard deviation between donors was above 5%. To diagnose cytomegalovirus status from the catalog of TCR beta chain sequences, a statistical classification framework was built. V and J gene assignment, in a later analysis, came from comparing TCR nucleotide sequences with IMGT/GENE-DB human TR gene sequences. Using the TCRdist pipeline, a later analysis assigned CDR3 sequences along with most-parsimonious VDJ recombination scenarios. In a later analysis, each TCR beta chain was defined by its CDR3 amino acid sequence together with its V-gene family, and reads lacking a unique V-gene family were excluded. A later analysis removed 600 or so highly shared, low-generation-probability nucleotide sequences to deal with suspected cross-contamination and a sequencing artifact. A later analysis calculated a clonal expansion index for each public chain from normalized within-repertoire ranks of inferred template counts. In a later analysis, generation probabilities were computed with a VDJ recombination model fitted to out-of-frame rearrangements, and the resulting probabilities were checked against IGoR. In a later analysis, hypergeometric tests were used to score TCR-TCR, TCR-HLA and TCR-CMV co-occurrence, with a repertoire-size bias correction applied to TCR pairs. False discovery rates were estimated in a later analysis by permuting HLA or CMV assignments 20 times. In a later analysis, co-occurring TCRs were grouped using DBSCAN, and TCRdist sequence similarity was added for clustering within HLA-allele-positive subsets. Repertoires with fewer than 30,000 or more than 120,000 public chains were left out of co-occurrence clustering, as were a few repertoires with anomalous nucleotide sharing. TCRdb stores this immuneACCESS table with in-frame sequences only. Part of the clones is absent; in the studies checked, under half of the shortfall reflects unresolved V genes, and no reason is known for the rest. V and J calls and clone size are as listed in that table; D and trimming were resolved from the DNA. The sample table holds approximately 51,000 clones, of which 70% to 80% were seen once. 6.3% of the sample belongs to the ten largest clones.

CDR1 and CDR2, looked up from the germline V gene, are MGHRA and YSYEKL. The CDR3 starts with the cysteine, ends with the phenylalanine, and has 17 residues. The entry retains the CDR3 DNA only, 51 bases that are in frame from base 1. V is clipped by 0 bases and J by 5 bases, and the sequence between their germline boundaries is 19 bases long. The sample consisted of PBMCs. This clonotype was sampled from a man aged 30 to 39 in good health and CMV-seronegative. The receptor chain draws on TRBV4-1 and TRBJ2-5; TRBD2 is possibly the D segment (5 matching bases). The nucleotide sequence reads as follows: TGCGCCAGCAGCCAAGATGGGTCTAGCCTCGGCGGGGAGACCCAGTACTTC. This codes for CASSQDGSSLGGETQYF.